This T cell receptor (beta chain) emerged from a study of blood T cell repertoires in COVID-19. Across the study: The samples span acute and convalescent COVID-19 from the United States, Italy and Spain.

Germline V CDR1 and CDR2: MNHEY, SVGAGI. Trimming removed 2 bases from V and 0 bases from J, with 10 bases in between. The CDR3 extends over 16 amino acids. Some clones are missing from TCRdb's copy, which holds only in-frame ones; the method was immunoSEQ multiplex PCR. The sample lists 55,000 to 75,000 clones, around three quarters seen once, with 35% in the top ten. The TCR was taken from a woman in her 70s with acute or convalescent COVID-19. Sequencing input: peripheral blood. This sequence joins TRBV6-5 and TRBJ2-2; D possibly corresponds to TRBD2 (6 bases). The chain's CDR3 is CASSYPGLANTGELFF. The CDR3, as DNA: TGTGCCAGCAGTTACCCGGGACTCGCGAACACCGGGGAGCTGTTTTTT.